These 19 T cell receptor beta chains were all obtained from the same sample, sequenced in a study of cytomegalovirus exposure and HLA in healthy donors. The primer mix had 60 Vbeta and 13 Jbeta primers. Profiling relied on immunoSEQ multiplex PCR, and the TCRdb table lists in-frame clones only, not all of them. The table records approximately 110,000 clones, 70% to 85% of them present only once. Sequences were obtained from PBMCs. The source is a woman in her 40s in good health and CMV-seropositive.

The V gene is TRBV6-5, the J gene TRBJ2-2, with a tentative D call TRBD2 (6 bases). The CDR3 spans 16 residues. Germline CDR1 is MNHEY and CDR2 is SVGAGI. Trimming took 1 base from V and 6 from J, leaving 15 bases between them. CDR3 nucleotides: TGTGCCAGCAGTTACTTCCGCGGGGCCCGGTCCGGGGAGCTGTTTTTT. As protein: CASSYFRGARSGELFF.

This clone appeared a single time. CDR3 residues: CASSFQVRPNTGELFF. CDR3 nucleotide sequence: TGCGCCAGCAGCTTTCAGGTCCGACCGAACACCGGGGAGCTGTTTTTT. This rearrangement joins TRBV5-1 to TRBJ2-2; no definite D call. V lost 2 bases to trimming and J lost 0 bases, with 11 bases between them. Germline V gene data show CDR1 as SGHRS and CDR2 as YFSETQ. This CDR3 is built from 16 residues.

This clone was detected a few times. This chain connects TRBV4-2 to TRBJ2-3; 9 bases fit TRBD2. V lost 4 bases and J lost 10; bases outside the gene matches: 12. CDR3 length: 15 residues. Germline lookup yields CDR1 LGHNA and CDR2 YNFKEQ. In DNA, the CDR3 is TGTGCCAGCAGCCGGGGTAGCGGGAGCCCTTTGGCGCAGTATTTT. It yields the protein CASSRGSGSPLAQYF.

V and J are TRBV7-9 and TRBJ2-3; TRBD2 agrees at 8 bases. CDR1 SEHNR and CDR2 FQNEAQ come from the germline V gene (reference sequence). V lost 0 bases and J lost 4; bases outside the gene matches: 3. The CDR3 spans 15 residues. CDR3 sequence (DNA): TGTGCCAGCAGCTTAGCAACGGGAGGGCCAGATACGCAGTATTTT. Residues: CASSLATGGPDTQYF. The full variable domain, with the rest looked up from reference TRBV7-9 and TRBJ2-3, is DTGVSQNPRHKITKRGQNVTFRCDPISEHNRLYWYRQTLGQGPEFLTYFQNEAQLEKSRLLSDRFSAERPKGSFSTLEIQRTEQGDSAMYLCASSLATGGPDTQYFGPGTRLTVL.

The chain combines TRBV7-9 with TRBJ1-2, with D possibly being TRBD1 (5 bases). The CDR3 is 12 residues long. V shed 5 bases and J shed 4 bases, with 8 bases lying between them. Per the germline V gene, CDR1 is SEHNR and CDR2 is FQNEAQ (reference sequence). The CDR3 loop reads CASSGDSYGYTF. The CDR3 coding sequence is TGTGCCAGCAGCGGAGACAGCTATGGCTACACCTTC.

The V and J genes are TRBV13 and TRBJ2-3; TRBD2 aligns across 8 bases. Per the germline V gene, CDR1 is PRHDT and CDR2 is FYEKMQ (reference sequence). Germline trimming cut 4 bases from V and 9 bases from J; bases unmatched to any gene: 12. CDR3 length: 15 residues. The CDR3 nucleotides read TGTGCCAGCAGCTCGAGACTAGCGCCTAAACAAACGCAGTATTTT. Protein sequence: CASSSRLAPKQTQYF.

The V gene is TRBV14, the J gene TRBJ2-7; possibly TRBD1 for D (5 bases). The CDR3 contains 13 residues. V lost 2 bases, J lost 3 bases, and 8 bases lay in between. Germline V gene data show CDR1 as SGHDN and CDR2 as FVKESK. Written as DNA, the CDR3 is TGTGCCAGCAGCCAATCAGGGCGCTACGAGCAGTACTTC. This sequence encodes CASSQSGRYEQYF.

This clone was observed a single time. The chain employs TRBV18 and TRBJ1-4, with TRBD1 matching over 10 bases. Germline trimming cut 5 bases from V and 10 bases from J; bases unmatched to any gene: 4. Germline loops: CDR1 KGHSH, CDR2 LQKENI. The CDR3 is made up of 13 amino acids. CDR3 sequence (DNA): TGTGCCAGCTCAGAGGGACAGGGGCGAAAACTGTTTTTT. This sequence encodes CASSEGQGRKLFF. The entire variable domain, with the rest obtained from reference TRBV18 and TRBJ1-4, is as follows: NAGVMQNPRHLVRRRGQEARLRCSPMKGHSHVYWYRQLPEEGLKFMVYLQKENIIDESGMPKERFSAEFPKEGPSILRIQQVVRGDSAAYFCASSEGQGRKLFFGSGTQLSVL.

This chain links TRBV27 with TRBJ2-5; 10 nucleotides match TRBD2. Judging by the DNA end, TRBJ2-7 fits better; the J call may be wrong. CDR3 size: 19 residues. Germline assignment: CDR1 MNHEY and CDR2 SMNVEV (reference sequence). In DNA form, the CDR3 reads TGTGCCAGCAGTTTAAGTTACGGGATAGGGGGACTAGCGAGCGACGAGCAGTACTTC. It translates to CASSLSYGIGGLASDEQYF.

V and J are TRBV9 and TRBJ2-1; the match to TRBD2 covers 9 bases. Germline V gene sequence: CDR1 SGDLS, CDR2 YYNGEE. The CDR3 extends over 14 amino acids. V lost 4 bases, J lost 9 bases, and 8 bases stayed unmatched. CDR3 DNA: TGTGCCAGCAGCTTATTAGCGGGAGTGGGTGAGCAGTTCTTC. This translates into CASSLLAGVGEQFF.

J is TRBJ2-2 and V is TRBV7-9; TRBD2 agrees at 8 bases. The CDR3 extends over 15 amino acids. Germline-derived CDR1 and CDR2 are SEHNR and FQNEAQ (reference sequence). With 2 bases clipped from V and 1 base from J, the junction kept 0 bases outside the gene matches. This chain's CDR3 is CASSLTSGNTGELFF. DNA of the CDR3: TGTGCCAGCAGCTTAACTAGCGGGAACACCGGGGAGCTGTTTTTT.

The count of this clone is one. The chain combines TRBV6-1 with TRBJ2-3, with 10 positions matching TRBD2. Germline V gives CDR1 MNHNS, CDR2 SASEGT. The CDR3 covers 14 residues. Trimming cost V 4 bases and J 12 bases; bases outside gene matches: 10. As DNA, the CDR3 is TGTGCCAGCAGTGGGACTAGCGGACCGGGAACCCAGTATTTT. As protein: CASSGTSGPGTQYF.

The V call is TRBV19, the J call TRBJ2-5; D is undetermined. With 5 bases removed from V and 1 base from J, the gap between germline ends came to 5 bases. Germline V gene data show CDR1 as LNHDA and CDR2 as SQIVND (reference sequence). The CDR3 consists of 12 residues. The CDR3: CASSSLQETQYF. In DNA, the CDR3 is TGTGCCAGTAGTTCCCTCCAAGAGACCCAGTACTTC.

The rearrangement uses TRBV4-1 and TRBJ2-3, with D perhaps matching TRBD2 (5 bases). The CDR3 loop spans 15 amino acids. The germline gives CDR1 MGHRA, CDR2 YSYEKL. Trimming removed 4 bases at V and 2 bases at J, with 13 bases between. The DNA of the CDR3 is TGCGCCAGCAGCCTGCGCTCGGGGAACACAGATACGCAGTATTTT. It codes for CASSLRSGNTDTQYF.

The chain is built from TRBV30 and TRBJ2-1; a possible D gene is TRBD2 (5 bases). Germline V gene lookup returns CDR1 GTSNPN and CDR2 SVGIG (reference sequence). Trimming left V 2 bases short and J 0 bases short, with 8 bases between. The length of the CDR3 is 14 residues. The CDR3 coding sequence is TGTGCCTGGAGTCAAGGGAGCTCCTACAATGAGCAGTTCTTC. Translated, it gives CAWSQGSSYNEQFF.

The chain employs TRBV19 and TRBJ1-1; 11 nucleotides line up with TRBD1. V trimming: 5 bases; J trimming: 5 bases; junction bases outside the gene matches: 7. The CDR3 totals 15 residues. The germline V gene encodes CDR1 LNHDA and CDR2 SQIVND (reference sequence). DNA of the CDR3: TGTGCCAGTAGTTCCTGGGACAGGGGGAAGACTGAAGCTTTCTTT. It yields the protein CASSSWDRGKTEAFF. Full variable domain (missing parts from reference TRBV19 and TRBJ1-1): DGGITQSPKYLFRKEGQNVTLSCEQNLNHDAMYWYRQDPGQGLRLIYYSQIVNDFQKGDIAEGYSVSREKKESFPLTVTSAQKNPTAFYLCASSSWDRGKTEAFFGQGTRLTVV.

The rearrangement links TRBV19 to TRBJ1-3; no clear D. Between the trimmed V and J ends, which lost 3 bases and 2 bases, there was a span of 8 bases. CDR1 LNHDA and CDR2 SQIVND come from the germline V gene (reference sequence). The CDR3 loop spans 14 amino acids. CDR3 region: CASSILLTGNTIYF. In nucleotides, the CDR3 is TGTGCCAGTAGTATTCTACTGACTGGAAACACCATATATTTT.

The CDR3 loop reads CASSLGTAATGNTIYF. The CDR3 DNA is TGCGCCAGCAGCTTGGGGACAGCAGCAACTGGAAACACCATATATTTT. The chain links TRBV5-1 to TRBJ1-3, with D possibly being TRBD1 (6 bases). Trimming cost V 0 bases and J 2 bases, with 12 bases left between them. The CDR3 consists of 16 residues. The V gene's germline CDR1 is SGHRS and CDR2 YFSETQ.

This chain links TRBV11-2 with TRBJ1-1, with no clear D. The CDR3 is 14 amino acids. Germline-derived CDR1 and CDR2 are SGHAT and FQNNGV. V was pared by 4 bases and J by 1 base, with 10 bases between. The CDR3 loop is CASSSTNTNTEAFF. The CDR3 bases are TGTGCCAGCAGCTCCACTAACACGAACACTGAAGCTTTCTTT.